The sequence of this TCR beta chain was determined in a study of T cells in women clearing cervical HPV infection. Findings and limits, study-wide: A classifier using richness and V gene abundances reached an AUC of 0.83.

Regarding this clone: Its matching antigen is unknown. The CDR3 extends 3 residues past the end of the read, so its final part is completed from the germline J gene.

Genomic DNA, averaging roughly 1,200 ng per sample, yielded TCR beta CDR3 via immunoSEQ. Here immunoSEQ multiplex PCR was the method, and the copy in TCRdb shows in-frame clones only, minus some. Its table lists 30,000 to 40,000 clones. Prevalent HPV16 infections were excluded; only incident single HPV16 infections included. V shed 2 bases and J shed 0 bases, with 5 bases lying between them. Germline V gene lookup returns CDR1 WNHNN and CDR2 SYGVQD (reference sequence). This CDR3 has 14 amino acids. This clonotype was sampled from a woman between 18 and 75 years old with a cervical HPV16 infection that either progressed to CIN3+ or cleared (not recorded which). The chain carries TRBV10-1 and TRBJ1-3; no definite D call. The sample was blood buffy coat. The CDR3 loop reads CASSEAGSGNTIYF. The part of the CDR3 DNA that was read is TGCGCCAGCAGTGAGGCCGGCTCTGGAAACACC.